This T cell receptor beta chain came from a study of regulatory T cells in long-lasting Graves disease. In the study overall: Antithyroid drugs had been given to newly diagnosed Graves' patients for under 3 months.

The CDR3 totals 14 residues. Trimming cost V 7 bases and J 5 bases; bases outside gene matches: 8. In germline, CDR1 is LNHDA, CDR2 SQIVND (reference sequence). This clonotype was counted ten times or more. The antigen remains undetermined. The time point is: newly diagnosed GD, antithyroid drugs for less than 3 months. With RNA extracted from PBMCs as input, the TCR library was made. A roughly 9-milliliter sample of peripheral blood was drawn into EDTA tubes. Researchers made TCR beta libraries by using iRepertoire HTBI primers and running Arm-PCR on CDR3 regions. TCRdb processed the multiplex PCR reads anew with MiXCR; each CDR3 protein has one entry. The data hold approximately 230,000 distinct CDR3 sequences, with around 17% observed a single time. Findings of the study overall: Only a small sample size was used, which may have cut accuracy. Less diverse TCR repertoires were seen in persistent Graves' patients than in newly diagnosed ones.

The chain links TRBV19 to TRBJ2-3; 8 bases align to TRBD2. The sequencing here drew on peripheral blood mononuclear cells (PBMCs), taken at new diagnosis, from a patient treated with antithyroid drugs. This TCR derives from a female donor with Graves disease. The CDR3 DNA reads as TGTGCCAGTAACCACGGGAGGGTGGGAGATACGCAGTATTTT. It yields the protein CASNHGRVGDTQYF. Supplemented by reference TRBV19 and TRBJ2-3, the full variable domain reads DGGITQSPKYLFRKEGQNVTLSCEQNLNHDAMYWYRQDPGQGLRLIYYSQIVNDFQKGDIAEGYSVSREKKESFPLTVTSAQKNPTAFYLCASNHGRVGDTQYFGPGTRLTVL.